The 20 T cell receptor beta chains below were found in one sample sequenced in a study of shared clonotypes between healthy human individuals. The repertoire was sequenced with immunoSEQ multiplex PCR; TCRdb's copy has only in-frame clones and lacks some. This sample carries approximately 2.5 million clones, over 85% of them seen once, and the ten largest clones take 0.36%. Input material: naive CD4+ T cells from PBMCs. This sample's subset: CD45RA+ positively selected. The receptors here all came from a man younger than 30 in good health. Some clones in this sample may be carry-over from other donors' samples.

The gene calls are TRBV30 and TRBJ2-5; D is undetermined. The assigned J gene may be wrong: the sequence end matches TRBJ2-7 better. CDR1 and CDR2 from the germline V gene are GTSNPN and SVGIG (reference sequence). This CDR3 comprises 12 residues. CDR3 region: CAWSVLSYEQYF. In DNA, the CDR3 is TGTGCCTGGAGTGTACTCTCCTACGAGCAGTACTTC.

The V call is TRBV19, the J call TRBJ2-4; D is perhaps TRBD1 or TRBD2 (7 bases each). Trimming took off 10 bases at V and 6 bases at J, with 19 bases between the two ends. This CDR3 is 14 amino acids long. Germline V gives CDR1 LNHDA, CDR2 SQIVND (reference sequence). The CDR3 here is CATSPGGGANIQYF. The CDR3 region has the DNA TGTGCCACCTCCCCAGGGGGAGGGGCAAACATTCAGTACTTC. Full variable domain (missing parts from reference TRBV19 and TRBJ2-4): DGGITQSPKYLFRKEGQNVTLSCEQNLNHDAMYWYRQDPGQGLRLIYYSQIVNDFQKGDIAEGYSVSREKKESFPLTVTSAQKNPTAFYLCATSPGGGANIQYFGAGTRLSVL.

The CDR3 region is CASRGTEGNTIYF. The CDR3 DNA reads as TGTGCCAGCAGGGGGACCGAGGGAAACACCATATATTTT. The V call is TRBV28, the J call TRBJ1-3, with D maybe TRBD1 (5 bases). This CDR3 is 13 amino acids long. The germline V gene encodes CDR1 MDHEN and CDR2 SYDVKM. Trimming shortened V by 6 bases and J by 4 bases, and 10 bases separated the two germline ends. Based on the CDR3 plus reference TRBV28 and TRBJ1-3, the full variable domain is DVKVTQSSRYLVKRTGEKVFLECVQDMDHENMFWYRQDPGLGLRLIYFSYDVKMKEKGDIPEGYSVSREKKERFSLILESASTNQTSMYLCASRGTEGNTIYFGEGSWLTVV.

This clone occurred once. J is TRBJ2-1 and V is TRBV18; 11 nucleotides match TRBD2. CDR3 length: 16 residues. Trimming cost V 3 bases and J 9 bases; bases outside gene matches: 10. Germline V gene data show CDR1 as KGHSH and CDR2 as LQKENI. The CDR3 DNA reads TGTGCCAGCTCACCCCCGGGTAGCGGGAGGGCCAGTGAGCAGTTCTTC. It encodes CASSPPGSGRASEQFF.

The chain is built from TRBV5-5 and TRBJ1-1; 8 bases match TRBD1. This CDR3 spans 13 amino acids. Germline V gene sequence: CDR1 SGHKS, CDR2 YYEKEE (reference sequence). V shed 2 bases, J shed 7 bases, and the junction held 4 bases outside the gene matches. CDR3 nucleotides: TGTGCCAGCAGCTTTCCAGGGGGCCTTGAAGCTTTCTTT. Protein sequence: CASSFPGGLEAFF.

The chain uses TRBV5-1 and TRBJ2-3; D call uncertain. CDR3 size: 14 residues. CDR1 is SGHRS and CDR2 is YFSETQ in the germline V gene. Trimming shortened V by 5 bases and J by 4 bases, and 14 bases separated the two germline ends. The CDR3 coding sequence is TGCGCCAGCAGTCAAGCTTCGGGCCCAGATACGCAGTATTTT. This sequence encodes CASSQASGPDTQYF.

The gene calls are TRBV6-1 and TRBJ2-2; 7 bases match TRBD1. The CDR3 sequence is 15 residues long. Germline CDR1 and CDR2: MNHNS and SASEGT. The ends lost 6 bases at V and 1 base at J; junction bases unmatched: 5. The CDR3 nucleotides are TGTGCCAGCAGGGGACAGTTGTTGAACACCGGGGAGCTGTTTTTT. Translated: CASRGQLLNTGELFF.

This clone was observed a handful of times. The chain employs TRBV30 and TRBJ1-1; unclear D gene. Germline CDR1 and CDR2: GTSNPN and SVGIG (reference sequence). The CDR3 runs 11 residues. Trimming removed 7 bases at V and 8 bases at J, with 14 bases between. The CDR3 spells CAFLFRAEAFF. CDR3 coding DNA: TGTGCCTTCCTTTTCCGGGCCGAAGCTTTCTTT.

CDR3 loop: CASSIGLMNTGELFF. Here the CDR3 DNA reads TGTGCCAGTAGTATAGGACTAATGAACACCGGGGAGCTGTTTTTT. The V gene is TRBV19, the J gene TRBJ2-2; tentatively, D is TRBD2 (5 bases). CDR3 size: 15 residues. V was clipped by 1 base and J by 1 base, with 7 bases between them. Germline V CDR1 and CDR2: LNHDA, SQIVND (reference sequence).

The V call is TRBV6-4, the J call TRBJ2-6, with 10 bases aligning to TRBD1. The V and J ends lost 7 bases and 2 bases, in that order; junction bases with no gene match: 5. The CDR3 covers 16 residues. Germline loops: CDR1 MRHNA, CDR2 SNTAGT. The CDR3 coding sequence is TGTGCCAGCACCCGGACAGGGGGGGCTGGGGCCAACGTCCTGACTTTC. Amino acids: CASTRTGGAGANVLTF.

This CDR3 is CASSYRVEGTEAFF. The CDR3 coding sequence is TGTGCCAGCAGTTACAGGGTGGAGGGCACTGAAGCTTTCTTT. This chain links TRBV28 with TRBJ1-1; maybe TRBD1 (6 bases). V was shortened by 4 bases and J by 4 bases, with 13 bases between the two germline ends. The V gene's germline CDR1 is MDHEN and CDR2 SYDVKM. This CDR3 is built from 14 residues.

V usage is TRBV25-1 and J usage is TRBJ2-3; no clear D gene. The germline gives CDR1 MGHDK, CDR2 SYGVNS. This CDR3 contains 15 residues. V gave up 1 base and J gave up 2 bases, with 10 bases separating them. The CDR3 DNA reads TGTGCCAGCAGTGAATTAGGCGCTCCCACAGATACGCAGTATTTT. Amino acids: CASSELGAPTDTQYF.

The chain carries TRBV5-1 and TRBJ1-1; no reliable D call. This CDR3 has 14 amino acids. Trimming pared 0 bases from V and 1 base from J, leaving 7 bases between. Per the germline V gene, CDR1 is SGHRS and CDR2 is YFSETQ. The CDR3 nucleotides read TGCGCCAGCAGCTTGGCGGTGACGAACACTGAAGCTTTCTTT. Its protein product is CASSLAVTNTEAFF.

CDR3 amino acids: CASSSVGSPVTEAFF. The CDR3 DNA is TGTGCCAGCAGCTCAGTCGGGTCCCCGGTCACTGAAGCTTTCTTT. This chain links TRBV7-9 with TRBJ1-1; D remains ambiguous. Germline V gene data show CDR1 as SEHNR and CDR2 as FQNEAQ (reference sequence). Trimming stripped 4 bases from V and 4 bases from J, with 16 bases between. CDR3 length equals 15 residues.

The J gene is TRBJ2-5, the V gene TRBV18; D ambiguous. This CDR3 has 14 residues. The V gene's germline CDR1 is KGHSH and CDR2 LQKENI. V lost 3 bases and J lost 5, with 13 bases in between. The CDR3 region has the DNA TGTGCCAGCTCACCGGTGTGGGCCTCGGAGACCCAGTACTTC. As protein: CASSPVWASETQYF.

J is TRBJ1-2 and V is TRBV7-9, with a weak D call TRBD1 (6 bases). This CDR3 contains 14 residues. CDR1 SEHNR and CDR2 FQNEAQ come from the germline V gene (reference sequence). V lost 5 bases to trimming and J lost 4 bases, with 14 bases between them. The CDR3 region has the DNA TGTGCCAGCAGCCCAGGACAGACGAGCTATGGCTACACCTTC. Protein: CASSPGQTSYGYTF.

The chain has TRBV14 and TRBJ2-2; 13 nucleotides align to TRBD2. Germline V gene sequence: CDR1 SGHDN, CDR2 FVKESK. The V gene end was trimmed by 4 bases and the J gene end by 2 bases; junction bases not matched to a gene: 22. CDR3 length: 23 amino acids. CDR3 in DNA: TGTGCCAGCAGCCCAGGGACTAGCGGGATGCCAAACGCGCCCTGGATTAACACCGGGGAGCTGTTTTTT. Translation gives CASSPGTSGMPNAPWINTGELFF.

The chain links TRBV6-5 to TRBJ1-2; TRBD1 aligns across 7 bases. This CDR3 spans 14 amino acids. CDR1 is MNHEY and CDR2 is SVGAGI in the germline V gene. V lost 6 bases and J lost 4; bases outside the gene matches: 8. CDR3 region: CASRGRGRGYGYTF. The CDR3 DNA is TGTGCCAGCAGGGGGAGGGGGCGCGGCTATGGCTACACCTTC.

Concerning this clone: This specimen includes other DNA sequences encoding the same CDR3. The gene calls are TRBV5-1 and TRBJ2-1; 9 nucleotides agree with TRBD2. After removal of 1 base from V and 5 bases from J, the junction contained 7 bases not matched to a gene. Germline V gene lookup returns CDR1 SGHRS and CDR2 YFSETQ. The CDR3 runs 16 residues. CDR3 in amino acids: CASSLLVAGENNEQFF. For the CDR3, the DNA is TGCGCCAGCAGCTTGTTAGTAGCGGGAGAAAACAATGAGCAGTTCTTC.

The gene calls are TRBV28 and TRBJ2-6; maybe TRBD1 (6 bases). Germline loops: CDR1 MDHEN, CDR2 SYDVKM. The CDR3 sequence is 17 residues long. The V end was cut by 5 bases, the J end by 0 bases, with 14 bases between. CDR3 in amino acids: CASSPRTAYSGANVLTF. CDR3 nucleotides: TGTGCCAGCAGTCCCCGGACAGCTTACTCTGGGGCCAACGTCCTGACTTTC.